Shown below are 15 T cell receptor beta chains from a single sample sequenced in a study of blood T cell repertoires in COVID-19 (TCRdb year 2020). The method was the immunoSEQ multiplex PCR assay. What TCRdb holds here is the immuneACCESS table cut down to in-frame rearrangements. Part of the clones is not present; checked against another copy, under half of the missing clones reflect an unresolved V gene, and the others are unexplained. This sample comprises 49,000 or so clones, around 87% of them detected only once. The leading ten clones occupy 6.5% of the sample. The sample consisted of peripheral blood. The receptors originated from a man between 45 and 60 years old with active COVID-19.

The rearrangement joins TRBV2 to TRBJ1-6; possibly TRBD1 for D (6 bases). Deletions cut 6 bases from V and 7 bases from J, with 16 bases between. Germline V gives CDR1 SNHLY, CDR2 FYNNEI. The CDR3 is 15 amino acids. CDR3 sequence (DNA): TGTGCCAGCAGGACTTCCGGGACACTAAATTCACCCCTCCACTTT. It translates to CASRTSGTLNSPLHF.

The chain carries TRBV10-3 and TRBJ2-7; no reliable D call. Trimming shortened V by 4 bases and J by 3 bases, and 10 bases separated the two germline ends. The CDR3 length is 13 residues. Germline V gene sequence: CDR1 ENHRY, CDR2 SYGVKD. CDR3 DNA sequence: TGTGCCATCAGTGGAGCTTCCTACTACGAGCAGTACTTC. It translates to CAISGASYYEQYF.

In the case of this clone: The CDR3 does not close with the conserved phenylalanine or tryptophan, likely indicating a read error. The DNA is omitted, as the CDR3 cannot be located on it reliably, and the CDR3 follows TCRdb's listing. The chain recombines TRBV12-5 with TRBJ2-6; TRBD2 reflects the table's D call only, with no check against the DNA. Per germline, CDR1 LGHNT and CDR2 FRNRAP. Including both end residues, the CDR3 is 9 amino acids long. The CDR3 loop is CASGLERPL.

This chain links TRBV30 with TRBJ2-7; 8 bases fit TRBD2. The germline V gene has CDR1 GTSNPN and CDR2 SVGIG (reference sequence). This CDR3 has 13 residues. V dropped 5 bases and J dropped 7; count of bases not matched to a gene: 10. For the CDR3, the DNA is TGTGCCTGGGCCCAGAGCGGGAGTGGGGAGCAGTACTTC. Translated, it gives CAWAQSGSGEQYF.

This clone was observed a single time. This chain connects TRBV27 to TRBJ2-5; TRBD1 matches 8 bases. V lost 2 bases to trimming and J lost 1 base; unmatched junction nucleotides: 3. Germline V gene lookup returns CDR1 MNHEY and CDR2 SMNVEV (reference sequence). The CDR3 runs 15 residues. CDR3 nucleotides: TGTGCCAGCAGTTTAACGGACAGGGCCCAAGAGACCCAGTACTTC. Protein: CASSLTDRAQETQYF.

This clone has just a few counts. This chain joins TRBV25-1 and TRBJ1-2; TRBD1 matches 12 bases. Germline CDR1 reads MGHDK; CDR2 reads SYGVNS. The CDR3 totals 17 residues. V lost 4 bases to trimming and J lost 4 bases; unmatched junction nucleotides: 10. This chain's CDR3 is CASSVGTGGSSVYGYTF. The CDR3, as DNA: TGTGCCAGCAGTGTCGGGACAGGGGGCTCCTCGGTCTATGGCTACACCTTC.

The chain couples TRBV6-2 or TRBV6-3 to TRBJ2-7; no reliable D call. The CDR3 sequence is 15 residues long. The V end was cut by 3 bases, the J end by 3 bases, with 15 bases between. The germline CDR1 and CDR2 sequences are MNHEY and SVGEGT. CDR3 sequence: CASSYRPAAFYEQYF. The CDR3 nucleotides are TGTGCCAGCAGTTATCGCCCCGCGGCCTTCTACGAGCAGTACTTC.

This rearrangement joins TRBV7-2 to TRBJ2-1; a possible D gene is TRBD1 (5 bases). This CDR3 is 14 amino acids long. V dropped 2 bases and J dropped 0 bases, with 5 bases sitting between them. Germline V gene data show CDR1 as SGHTA and CDR2 as FQGNSA. CDR3 loop: CASSLQGSYNEQFF. The DNA for the CDR3 is TGTGCCAGCAGCTTACAGGGCTCCTACAATGAGCAGTTCTTC.

The V call is TRBV12-3 or TRBV12-4, the J call TRBJ1-6, with D tentatively TRBD1 (5 bases). V was trimmed by 1 base and J by 18 bases, leaving 16 bases between them. The CDR3 runs 13 residues. Here the CDR3 reads CASSLGFWDSPHF. The CDR3 DNA sequence: TGTGCCAGCAGTTTAGGTTTTTGGGACTCCCCCCACTTT.

The V gene is TRBV29-1, the J gene TRBJ1-2, with no clear D. Germline-derived CDR1 and CDR2 are SQVTM and ANQGSEA. There are 11 residues in the CDR3. The V end lost 7 bases, the J end lost 3 bases, and 9 bases lay between the germline ends. CDR3 sequence (DNA): TGCAGCGGGGCAGACGACTATGGCTACACCTTC. Amino acids: CSGADDYGYTF.

This sequence joins TRBV2 and TRBJ2-3; the match to TRBD1 covers 9 bases. Trimming took 10 bases from V and 2 from J; bases not matched to a gene: 10. There are 15 residues in the CDR3. CDR1 and CDR2 from the germline V gene are SNHLY and FYNNEI. Written as DNA, the CDR3 is TGTGCCAACGCACGAGGGGACAGGGACACAGATACGCAGTATTTT. Translated, it gives CANARGDRDTDTQYF.

V is TRBV7-2 and J is TRBJ2-3; D possibly corresponds to TRBD2 (6 bases). V was clipped by 2 bases and J by 2 bases, with 11 bases between them. Germline V gene lookup returns CDR1 SGHTA and CDR2 FQGNSA. CDR3 length equals 15 residues. The CDR3 loop reads CASSLSGVDTDTQYF. The CDR3 coding sequence is TGTGCCAGCAGCTTATCGGGGGTCGACACAGATACGCAGTATTTT. The full variable domain, with the rest looked up from reference TRBV7-2 and TRBJ2-3, is GAGVSQSPSNKVTEKGKDVELRCDPISGHTALYWYRQSLGQGLEFLIYFQGNSAPDKSGLPSDRFSAERTGGSVSTLTIQRTQQEDSAVYLCASSLSGVDTDTQYFGPGTRLTVL.

The J gene is TRBJ1-1, the V gene TRBV4-1; D is perhaps TRBD1 (6 bases). CDR1 is MGHRA, CDR2 YSYEKL, per germline. This CDR3 contains 14 residues. Trimming took 3 bases from V and 6 from J, leaving 14 bases between them. CDR3 loop: CASSHPRDTAEAFF. For the CDR3, the DNA is TGCGCCAGCAGCCACCCCCGGGACACCGCTGAAGCTTTCTTT.

The chain links TRBV6-4 to TRBJ2-3; D possibly corresponds to TRBD1 (6 bases). Germline CDR1 and CDR2: MRHNA and SNTAGT. CDR3 length equals 15 residues. Deletions cut 3 bases from V and 4 bases from J, with 14 bases between. In DNA, the CDR3 is TGTGCCAGCAGTGAGGGCAGGGGTAGTGCAGATACGCAGTATTTT. Translation gives CASSEGRGSADTQYF.

V and J are TRBV27 and TRBJ2-5; 8 positions match TRBD1. V was clipped by 5 bases and J by 5 bases; unmatched bases: 13. Per the germline V gene, CDR1 is MNHEY and CDR2 is SMNVEV (reference sequence). The CDR3 runs 16 residues. The CDR3 is CASSPRDWTGPETQYF. In DNA, the CDR3 is TGTGCCAGCAGTCCCCGAGACTGGACAGGGCCGGAGACCCAGTACTTC.